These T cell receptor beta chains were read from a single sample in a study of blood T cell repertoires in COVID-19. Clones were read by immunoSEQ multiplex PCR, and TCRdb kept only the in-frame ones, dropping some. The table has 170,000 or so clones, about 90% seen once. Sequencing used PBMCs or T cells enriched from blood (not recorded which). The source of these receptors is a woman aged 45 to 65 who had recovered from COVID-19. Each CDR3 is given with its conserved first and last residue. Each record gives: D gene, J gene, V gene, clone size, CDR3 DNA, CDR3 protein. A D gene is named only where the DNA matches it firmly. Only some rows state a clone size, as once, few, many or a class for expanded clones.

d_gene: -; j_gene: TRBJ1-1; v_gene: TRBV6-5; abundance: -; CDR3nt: TGTGCCAGCAGCCGGCCCGGTGCCAGGGAAGCTTTCTTT; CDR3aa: CASSRPGAREAFF
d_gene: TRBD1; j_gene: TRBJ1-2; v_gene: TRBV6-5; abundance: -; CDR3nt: TGTGCCAGCAGTAGGACAGGGGGCTATGGCTACACCTTC; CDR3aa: CASSRTGGYGYTF
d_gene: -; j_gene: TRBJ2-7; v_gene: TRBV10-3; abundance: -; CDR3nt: TGTGCCATCAACCCGGACAGAAGCTCCTACGAGCAGTACTTC; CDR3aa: CAINPDRSSYEQYF
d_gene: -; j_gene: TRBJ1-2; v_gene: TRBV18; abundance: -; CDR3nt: TGTGCCAGCTCACCCGGGCCTGAGGGTGGCTACACCTTC; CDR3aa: CASSPGPEGGYTF
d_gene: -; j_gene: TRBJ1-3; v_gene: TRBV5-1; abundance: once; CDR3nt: TGCGCCAGCAGCTTGCCGGGAAACACCATATATTTT; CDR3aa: CASSLPGNTIYF
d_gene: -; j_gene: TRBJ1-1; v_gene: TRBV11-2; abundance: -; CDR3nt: TGTGCCAGCAGCTTAGCGAGGGTTACGGACACTGAAGCTTTCTTT; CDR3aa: CASSLARVTDTEAFF
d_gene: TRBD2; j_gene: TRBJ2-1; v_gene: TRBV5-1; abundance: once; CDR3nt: TGCGCCAGCAACTTCCTAGCGGGGGGCTCCTACAATGAGCAGTTCTTC; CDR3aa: CASNFLAGGSYNEQFF
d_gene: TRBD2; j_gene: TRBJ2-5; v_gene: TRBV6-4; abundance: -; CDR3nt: TGTGCCAGCAGTGAGGGAGGGAGAGGGACCCAGTACTTC; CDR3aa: CASSEGGRGTQYF
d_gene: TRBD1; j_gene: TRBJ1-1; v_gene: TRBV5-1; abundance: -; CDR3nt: TGCGCCAGCAGCCGGGACAGCCTTGGGGGTCTCACTGAAGCTTTCTTT; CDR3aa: CASSRDSLGGLTEAFF
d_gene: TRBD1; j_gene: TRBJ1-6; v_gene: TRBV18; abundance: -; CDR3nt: TGTGCCAGCTCACCTGACAGGGGGAACCCTTCACCCCTCCACTTT; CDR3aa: CASSPDRGNPSPLHF
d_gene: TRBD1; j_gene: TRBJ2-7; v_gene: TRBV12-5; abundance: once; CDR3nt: TGTGCTAGTGGTGCCGACAGGGTCAACGAGCAGTACTTC; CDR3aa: CASGADRVNEQYF
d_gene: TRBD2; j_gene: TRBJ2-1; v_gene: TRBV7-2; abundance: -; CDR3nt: TGTGCCAGCAGCTTAATCTGGGGGGAGGGCCGAAATGAGCAGTTCTTC; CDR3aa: CASSLIWGEGRNEQFF
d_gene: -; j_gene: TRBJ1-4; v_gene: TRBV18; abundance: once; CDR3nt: TGTGCCAGCTCACCAGGAGGCCTCAAGGAAAAACTGTTTTTT; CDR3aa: CASSPGGLKEKLFF
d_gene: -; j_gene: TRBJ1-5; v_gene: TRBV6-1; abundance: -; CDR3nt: TGTGCCAGCAGTGAAAACAGGAATAGCAATCAGCCCCAGCATTTT; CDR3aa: CASSENRNSNQPQHF
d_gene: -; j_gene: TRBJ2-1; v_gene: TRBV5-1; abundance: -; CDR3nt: TGCGCCAGCAGCCCGGGTACCCACGATGAGCAGTTCTTC; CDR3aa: CASSPGTHDEQFF
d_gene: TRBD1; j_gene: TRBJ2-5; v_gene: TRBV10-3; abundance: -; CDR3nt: TGTGCCACCTCCGGGACAGGGGGCGGAGAGACCCAGTACTTC; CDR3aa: CATSGTGGGETQYF
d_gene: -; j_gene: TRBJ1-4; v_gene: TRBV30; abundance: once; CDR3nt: TGTGCCTGGAGTGTCGGCGGGGATAATGAAAAACTGTTTTTT; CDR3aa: CAWSVGGDNEKLFF
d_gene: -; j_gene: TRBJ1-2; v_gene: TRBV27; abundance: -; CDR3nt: TGTGCCAGCAGTTTAAGTGGTCAGGGAGGGGGCTACACCTTC; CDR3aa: CASSLSGQGGGYTF
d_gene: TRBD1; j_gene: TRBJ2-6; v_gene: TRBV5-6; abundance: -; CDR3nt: TGTGCCAGCAGCCCAAGGGACAGGCCAGGCTCTGGGGCCAACGTCCTGACTTTC; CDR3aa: CASSPRDRPGSGANVLTF
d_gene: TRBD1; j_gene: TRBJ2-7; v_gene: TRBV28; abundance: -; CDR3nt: TGTGCCAGCCGAGTTTTAGGGACAGGGACCTACGAGCAGTACTTC; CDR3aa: CASRVLGTGTYEQYF
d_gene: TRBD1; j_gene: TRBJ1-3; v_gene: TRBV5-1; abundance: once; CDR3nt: TGCGCCAGCAGCTCGACAGGGGCAGCTGGAAACACCATATATTTT; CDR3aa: CASSSTGAAGNTIYF
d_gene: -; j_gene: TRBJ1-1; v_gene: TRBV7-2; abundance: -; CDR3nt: TGTGCCAGCAGATTGAGATATGGGGGCCTGGGTACTGAAGCTTTCTTT; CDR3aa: CASRLRYGGLGTEAFF
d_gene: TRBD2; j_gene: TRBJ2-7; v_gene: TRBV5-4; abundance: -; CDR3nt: TGTGCCAGCAGCGCACCCGGGACTAGCGGGAGACCTCCGGGGAGTGACGAGCAGTACTTC; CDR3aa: CASSAPGTSGRPPGSDEQYF
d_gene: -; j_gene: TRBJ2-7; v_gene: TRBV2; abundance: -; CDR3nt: TGTGCCAGCAGTGAAGGAATAGCGGCTACCTACGAGCAGTACTTC; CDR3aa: CASSEGIAATYEQYF
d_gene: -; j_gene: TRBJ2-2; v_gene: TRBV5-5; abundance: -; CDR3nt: TGTGCCAGCAGCCCAATCGGACAGAACACCGGGGAGCTGTTTTTT; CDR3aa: CASSPIGQNTGELFF
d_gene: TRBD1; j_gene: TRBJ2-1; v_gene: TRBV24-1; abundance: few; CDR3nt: TGTGCCACCAGTGACGTGACAGGGATTAGCTCCTACAATGAGCAGTTCTTC; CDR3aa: CATSDVTGISSYNEQFF
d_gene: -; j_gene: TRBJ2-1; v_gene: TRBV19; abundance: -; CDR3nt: TGTGCCAGTAGAGGAGGACGGAAGCTCGATGAGCAGTTCTTC; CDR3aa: CASRGGRKLDEQFF
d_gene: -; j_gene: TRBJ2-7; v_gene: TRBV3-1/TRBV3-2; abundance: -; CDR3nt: TGTGCCAGCAGCCATTACTCCTACGAGCAGTACTTC; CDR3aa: CASSHYSYEQYF